The 14 T cell receptor beta chains reported below all come from one sample, sequenced in a study of shared clonotypes between healthy human individuals. The protocol was immunoSEQ multiplex PCR, while the TCRdb copy is restricted to in-frame clones and leaves out a portion. Here the sample spans hundreds of thousands of clones, about 85% being singletons. The sample was PBMCs. The receptors were sampled from a middle-aged woman in good health. Some clones in this sample may be carry-over from other donors' samples.

This chain joins TRBV19 and TRBJ2-1; TRBD2 aligns across 10 bases. The CDR3 covers 15 residues. Germline CDR1 is LNHDA and CDR2 is SQIVND (reference sequence). V lost 5 bases to trimming and J lost 4 bases; unmatched junction nucleotides: 5. The chain's CDR3 is CASSAKAGGYNEQFF. CDR3 bases: TGTGCCAGTAGTGCCAAAGCGGGAGGGTACAATGAGCAGTTCTTC.

The chain combines TRBV19 with TRBJ2-7; D call uncertain. The germline V and J ends were trimmed by 10 bases and 0 bases, with 40 bases remaining between them. The CDR3 covers 22 residues. Per germline, CDR1 LNHDA and CDR2 SQIVND (reference sequence). This chain's CDR3 is CAISHCRAARPTTWRISYEQYF. The CDR3 region has the DNA TGTGCCATAAGCCACTGCAGAGCCGCCCGCCCGACCACATGGCGGATCTCCTACGAGCAGTACTTC.

Only a few counts were recorded for this clone. The chain combines TRBV5-4 with TRBJ1-1; maybe TRBD1 (6 bases). Germline V lookup: CDR1 SGHNT, CDR2 YYREEE (reference sequence). The CDR3 length is 15 residues. V dropped 9 bases and J dropped 3 bases, with 21 bases sitting between them. Here the CDR3 DNA reads TGTGCCAACAGGCTACGGGCACAGGGAGACACTGAAGCTTTCTTT. Translated: CANRLRAQGDTEAFF.

This clone was counted between two and nine times. V is TRBV28 and J is TRBJ2-1, with 11 bases matching TRBD2. CDR1 and CDR2 (germline): MDHEN, SYDVKM. This CDR3 is 16 amino acids long. Germline trimming cut 7 bases from V and 6 bases from J; bases unmatched to any gene: 11. This chain's CDR3 is CASTLSGRAPGNEQFF. CDR3 sequence (DNA): TGTGCCAGCACCCTTAGCGGGAGGGCTCCTGGCAATGAGCAGTTCTTC.

The rearrangement uses TRBV7-9 and TRBJ2-2, with 7 bases aligning to TRBD2. This CDR3 is 15 amino acids long. CDR1 is SEHNR and CDR2 is FQNEAQ in the germline V gene (reference sequence). J was trimmed by 2 bases and V by 6 bases; bases with no gene match: 6. The chain's CDR3 is CASRDRDYNTGELFF. The CDR3 DNA is TGTGCCAGCAGGGACCGGGACTACAACACCGGGGAGCTGTTTTTT.

J is TRBJ2-3 and V is TRBV10-1; 8 positions agree with TRBD2. CDR1 WNHNN and CDR2 SYGVQD come from the germline V gene (reference sequence). Trimming took 4 bases from V and 7 from J; bases not matched to a gene: 7. The CDR3 length is 14 residues. As DNA, the CDR3 is TGCGCCAGCAGTGGGGTGCGGGAGGTGAATACGCAGTATTTT. It is translated as CASSGVREVNTQYF.

The CDR3 is CATSRDRTEETQYF. The CDR3 nucleotides are TGTGCCACCAGCAGAGACAGGACAGAAGAGACCCAGTACTTC. The rearrangement uses TRBV15 and TRBJ2-5; maybe TRBD1 (6 bases). This CDR3 has 14 residues. The V gene lost 0 bases and the J gene lost 3 bases, with 8 bases spanning the gap. Germline values: CDR1 LNHNV, CDR2 YYDKDF (reference sequence).

For this clone: This CDR3 is also generated by other DNA sequences in the sample. The chain links TRBV7-2 to TRBJ2-7, with 14 bases matching TRBD2. Unmatched junction bases numbered 6, after V lost 5 bases and J lost 6 bases. The germline gives CDR1 SGHTA, CDR2 FQGNSA. This CDR3 is built from 15 residues. CDR3 bases: TGTGCCAGCAGCCCGGGACTAGCGGGAGTCGGCGAGCAGTACTTC. Encoded protein: CASSPGLAGVGEQYF.

V is TRBV9 and J is TRBJ1-1; D not certain. Germline CDR1 reads SGDLS; CDR2 reads YYNGEE. The germline V and J ends were trimmed by 0 bases and 2 bases, with 5 bases remaining between them. This CDR3 has 13 residues. The CDR3 DNA reads as TGTGCCAGCAGCGTAGTCCCTAACACTGAAGCTTTCTTT. Protein product: CASSVVPNTEAFF.

V usage is TRBV7-9 and J usage is TRBJ2-2; 16 bases map to TRBD2. This CDR3 is 18 amino acids long. In germline, CDR1 is SEHNR, CDR2 FQNEAQ (reference sequence). The V segment lost 5 bases and the J segment 6 bases; nucleotides outside the gene matches: 9. The CDR3 DNA reads TGTGCCAGCAGCGCCGGGACTAGCGGGAGGGCCAAGGCCGGGGAGCTGTTTTTT. Its protein product is CASSAGTSGRAKAGELFF.

A note on this clone: This CDR3 is also generated by other DNA sequences in the sample. V gene TRBV5-1 combines with J gene TRBJ1-5; D is unresolved. The CDR3 sequence is 13 residues long. Per the germline V gene, CDR1 is SGHRS and CDR2 is YFSETQ. V lost 0 bases to trimming and J lost 6 bases, with 7 bases between them. CDR3 protein: CASSLEGSQPQHF. CDR3 coding DNA: TGCGCCAGCAGCTTGGAGGGTTCTCAGCCCCAGCATTTT.

Details on this clone: A far bigger clonotype differs at one base, so this is likely a read error. The V gene is TRBV6-5, the J gene TRBJ2-7; D ambiguous. V lost 7 bases and J 2 bases, leaving 18 bases between the germline ends. Germline lookup yields CDR1 MNHEY and CDR2 SVGAGI. The CDR3 has 15 amino acids. CDR3 nucleotide sequence: TGTGCCAGCACCCCTCCTTCCGGGTCACCCTACGAGCAGTACTTC. It encodes CASTPPSGSPYEQYF.

This rearrangement joins TRBV19 to TRBJ2-2; 9 bases match TRBD1. Germline V gene lookup returns CDR1 LNHDA and CDR2 SQIVND (reference sequence). V lost 10 bases to trimming and J lost 1 base; unmatched junction nucleotides: 10. This CDR3 has 16 amino acids. The CDR3 here is CATRTDRGGNTGELFF. In nucleotides, the CDR3 is TGTGCCACCCGGACCGACAGGGGGGGGAACACCGGGGAGCTGTTTTTT.

This clone was seen a single time. The rearrangement links TRBV4-1 to TRBJ2-3, with 9 bases identical to TRBD2. Germline CDR1 is MGHRA and CDR2 is YSYEKL. The trim removed 2 bases at V and 3 bases at J, leaving 9 bases unmatched. The CDR3 covers 17 residues. For the CDR3, the DNA is TGCGCCAGCAGCCAAATCCCTTTAGCGGGAGATACAGATACGCAGTATTTT. Protein: CASSQIPLAGDTDTQYF.